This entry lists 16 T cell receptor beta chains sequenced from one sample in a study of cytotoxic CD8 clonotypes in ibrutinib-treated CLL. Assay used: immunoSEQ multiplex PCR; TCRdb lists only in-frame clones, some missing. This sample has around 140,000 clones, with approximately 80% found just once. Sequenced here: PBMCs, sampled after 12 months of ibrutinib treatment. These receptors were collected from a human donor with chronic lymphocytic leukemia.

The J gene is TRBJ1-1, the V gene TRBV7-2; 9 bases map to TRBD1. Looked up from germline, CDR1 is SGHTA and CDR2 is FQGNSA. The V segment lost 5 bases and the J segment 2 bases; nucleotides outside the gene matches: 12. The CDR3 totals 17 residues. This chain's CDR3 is CASSLGTGRVFNTEAFF. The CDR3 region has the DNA TGTGCCAGCAGCCTTGGGACAGGGCGGGTGTTCAACACTGAAGCTTTCTTT.

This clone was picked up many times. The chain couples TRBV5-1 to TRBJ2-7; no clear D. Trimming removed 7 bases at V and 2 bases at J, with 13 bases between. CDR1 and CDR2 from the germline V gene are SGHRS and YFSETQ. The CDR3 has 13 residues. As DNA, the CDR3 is TGCGCCAGCCGTGTCACTGTTACCTACGAGCAGTACTTC. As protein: CASRVTVTYEQYF.

This CDR3 reads CASSVEDRGFYEQYF. The CDR3 region has the DNA TGTGCCAGCAGCGTAGAGGACAGGGGTTTCTACGAGCAGTACTTC. V is TRBV9 and J is TRBJ2-7; the match to TRBD1 covers 9 bases. CDR3 length: 15 amino acids. The germline V gene has CDR1 SGDLS and CDR2 YYNGEE. The trim removed 0 bases at V and 3 bases at J, leaving 4 bases unmatched.

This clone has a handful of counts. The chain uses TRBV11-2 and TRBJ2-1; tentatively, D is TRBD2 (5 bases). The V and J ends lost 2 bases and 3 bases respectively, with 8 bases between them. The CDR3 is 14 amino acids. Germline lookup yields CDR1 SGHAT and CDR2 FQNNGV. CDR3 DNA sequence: TGTGCCAGCAGCTTATCAGCGGACTACAATGAGCAGTTCTTC. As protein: CASSLSADYNEQFF.

CDR3 bases: TGTGCCAGTAGTATACAGGGGGCGTACGAGCAGTACTTC. Translation: CASSIQGAYEQYF. The genes are TRBV19 and TRBJ2-7, with 8 bases that match TRBD1. With V trimmed by 2 bases and J by 4 bases, 1 base remained unmatched. CDR3 length equals 13 residues. Germline assignment: CDR1 LNHDA and CDR2 SQIVND (reference sequence).

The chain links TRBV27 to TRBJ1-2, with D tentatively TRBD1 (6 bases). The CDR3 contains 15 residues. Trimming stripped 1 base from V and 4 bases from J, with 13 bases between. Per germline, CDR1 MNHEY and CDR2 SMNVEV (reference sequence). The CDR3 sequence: CASSLLQGGGYGYTF. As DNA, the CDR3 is TGTGCCAGCAGTTTATTACAGGGCGGAGGCTATGGCTACACCTTC.

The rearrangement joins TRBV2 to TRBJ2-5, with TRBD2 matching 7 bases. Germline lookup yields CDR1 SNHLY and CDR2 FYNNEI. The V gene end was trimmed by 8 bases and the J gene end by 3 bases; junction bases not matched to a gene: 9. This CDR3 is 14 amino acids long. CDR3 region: CASPPMGGEETQYF. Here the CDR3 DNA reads TGTGCCAGCCCCCCGATGGGGGGGGAAGAGACCCAGTACTTC.

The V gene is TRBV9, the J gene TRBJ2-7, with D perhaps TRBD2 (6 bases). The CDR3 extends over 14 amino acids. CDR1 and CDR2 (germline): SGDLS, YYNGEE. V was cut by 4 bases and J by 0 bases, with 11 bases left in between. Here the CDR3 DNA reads TGTGCCAGCAGCCCCGTAGCGGTCTCCTACGAGCAGTACTTC. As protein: CASSPVAVSYEQYF.

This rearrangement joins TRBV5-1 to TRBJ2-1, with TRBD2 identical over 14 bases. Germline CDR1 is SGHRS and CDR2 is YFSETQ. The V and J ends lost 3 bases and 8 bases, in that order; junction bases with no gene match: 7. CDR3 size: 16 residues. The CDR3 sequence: CASSSGTSGSWDEQFF. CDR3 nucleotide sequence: TGCGCCAGCAGCTCGGGGACTAGCGGGAGTTGGGATGAGCAGTTCTTC.

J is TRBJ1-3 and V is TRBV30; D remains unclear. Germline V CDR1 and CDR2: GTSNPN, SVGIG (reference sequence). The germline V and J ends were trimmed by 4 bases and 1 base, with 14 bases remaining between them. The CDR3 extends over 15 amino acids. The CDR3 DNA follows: TGTGCCTGGAACTCCAATGGATGGTCTGGAAACACCATATATTTT. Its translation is CAWNSNGWSGNTIYF.

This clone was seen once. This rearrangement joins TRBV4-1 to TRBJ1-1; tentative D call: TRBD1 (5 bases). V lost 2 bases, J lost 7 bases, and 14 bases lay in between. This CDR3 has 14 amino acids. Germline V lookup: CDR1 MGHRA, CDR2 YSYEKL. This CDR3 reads CASSQSQGRDEAFF. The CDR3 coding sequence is TGCGCCAGCAGCCAATCTCAGGGCCGGGATGAAGCTTTCTTT.

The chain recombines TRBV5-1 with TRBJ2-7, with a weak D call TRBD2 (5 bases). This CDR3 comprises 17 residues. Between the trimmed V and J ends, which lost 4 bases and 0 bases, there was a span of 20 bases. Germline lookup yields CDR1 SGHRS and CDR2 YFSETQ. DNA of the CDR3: TGCGCCAGCAGCCCTGGACTTGGCGTAAGGAGCTCCTACGAGCAGTACTTC. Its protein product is CASSPGLGVRSSYEQYF.

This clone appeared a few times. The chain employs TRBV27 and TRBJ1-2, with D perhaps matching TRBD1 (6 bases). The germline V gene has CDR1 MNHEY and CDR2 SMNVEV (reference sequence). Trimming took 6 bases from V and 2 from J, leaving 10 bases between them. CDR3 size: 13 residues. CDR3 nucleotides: TGTGCCAGCAGAAGGACAGTCAACTATGGCTACACCTTC. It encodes CASRRTVNYGYTF.

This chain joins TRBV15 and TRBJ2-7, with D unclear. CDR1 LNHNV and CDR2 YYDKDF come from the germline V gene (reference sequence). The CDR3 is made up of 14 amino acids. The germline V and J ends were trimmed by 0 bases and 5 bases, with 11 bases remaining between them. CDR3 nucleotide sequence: TGTGCCACCAGCAGAGATTTCAGTACACACGAGCAGTACTTC. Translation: CATSRDFSTHEQYF.

CDR3 sequence (DNA): TGTGCCAGTAGTCCACTGAGAGACACCATATATTTT. Translation gives CASSPLRDTIYF. The rearrangement uses TRBV19 and TRBJ1-3, with unresolved D. Per the germline V gene, CDR1 is LNHDA and CDR2 is SQIVND (reference sequence). The CDR3 is made up of 12 amino acids. V was trimmed by 5 bases and J by 8 bases, leaving 10 bases between them.

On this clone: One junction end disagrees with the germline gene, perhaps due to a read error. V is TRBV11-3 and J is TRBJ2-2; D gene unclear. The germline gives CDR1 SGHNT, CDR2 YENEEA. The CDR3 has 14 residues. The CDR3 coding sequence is TGTGCCAACAGCGAGAGGTTAAACACCGGGGAGCTGTTTTTT. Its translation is CANSERLNTGELFF.